One and the same sample provided the 20 T cell receptor beta chains below, sequenced in a study of regulatory T cells in long-lasting Graves disease (dated by TCRdb to the early 2020s). The time point label of this sample denotes: newly diagnosed GD, antithyroid drugs for less than 3 months. For both TCR sequencing and RNA sequencing, RNA was extracted from PBMCs using TRIzol. The receptor library was made with multiplex PCR. Sequencing instrument: Illumina HiSeq 4000. TCR beta libraries were built with iRepertoire HTBI primers and Arm-PCR amplification of CDR3 regions. TCRdb ran its own pipeline on the public reads, namely fastp trimming at Q25 and MiXCR clone calling, and kept in-frame beta chains. Each entry merges the rows of one CDR3 protein and shows their most common DNA and genes. This sample lists 550,000 to 650,000 distinct CDR3 sequences; about 16% were detected once. In total, the top ten clones hold around 12% of the sample.

The same specimen was also included in a second study, on T cells in Graves' hyperthyroidism and ophthalmopathy.

Sequenced here: peripheral blood mononuclear cells (PBMCs), sampled at new diagnosis, from a patient treated with antithyroid drugs. These receptor sequences come from a man younger than 35 with Graves disease. Donor details come from another sample of the same person, matched by shared clones.

The chain is built from TRBV7-6 and TRBJ2-3; no definite D call. Trimming stripped 7 bases from V and 3 bases from J, with 14 bases between. CDR1 SGHVS and CDR2 FNYEAQ come from the germline V gene. The CDR3 is made up of 14 amino acids. CDR3 amino acids: CASNIFGKTDTQYF. In DNA form, the CDR3 reads TGTGCCAGCAACATATTCGGCAAGACAGATACGCAGTATTTT.

V and J are TRBV2 and TRBJ2-5; D perhaps matches TRBD2 (5 bases). There are 15 residues in the CDR3. Germline CDR1 is SNHLY and CDR2 is FYNNEI. The V and J ends lost 4 bases and 4 bases respectively, with 16 bases between them. The CDR3 loop reads CASSGEGIRGETQYF. CDR3 DNA sequence: TGTGCCAGCAGTGGAGAGGGTATAAGAGGAGAGACCCAGTACTTC. Based on the CDR3 plus reference TRBV2 and TRBJ2-5, the full variable domain is EPEVTQTPSHQVTQMGQEVILRCVPISNHLYFYWYRQILGQKVEFLVSFYNNEISEKSEIFDDQFSVERPDGSNFTLKIRSTKLEDSAMYFCASSGEGIRGETQYFGPGTRLLVL.

This clonotype occurred many times. The chain joins TRBV20-1 to TRBJ1-1; D perhaps matches TRBD1 (5 bases). Trimming took 3 bases from V and 3 from J, leaving 14 bases between them. Germline CDR1 DFQATT, CDR2 SNEGSKA (reference sequence). The CDR3 length is 14 residues. CDR3 sequence (DNA): TGCAGTGCTAGGAGGAACCCGGGGGACACTGAAGCTTTCTTT. It is translated as CSARRNPGDTEAFF.

Many counts were recorded for this clonotype. The junction departs from the called germline gene at one end, perhaps through a read error. V gene TRBV2 combines with J gene TRBJ2-1, with 12 bases aligning to TRBD2. In germline, CDR1 is SNHLY, CDR2 FYNNEI. The CDR3 contains 12 residues. The CDR3 region is CASSRLAGDRLF. CDR3 in DNA: TGTGCCAGCAGCCGACTAGCGGGAGATAGGCTCTTC. Complete variable domain (other parts from reference TRBV2 and TRBJ2-1): EPEVTQTPSHQVTQMGQEVILRCVPISNHLYFYWYRQILGQKVEFLVSFYNNEISEKSEIFDDQFSVERPDGSNFTLKIRSTKLEDSAMYFCASSRLAGDRLFGPGTRLTVL.

This sequence joins TRBV10-3 and TRBJ1-3; D call uncertain. The V gene lost 4 bases and the J gene lost 0 bases, with 4 bases spanning the gap. The CDR3 loop spans 13 amino acids. CDR1 is ENHRY and CDR2 is SYGVKD in the germline V gene. The CDR3 here is CAISGVSGNTIYF. Written as DNA, the CDR3 is TGTGCCATCAGTGGGGTCTCTGGAAACACCATATATTTT.

The CDR3 nucleotides read TGTGCCAGCAGCCCCTGGGTAGCGGGTAACGAGCAGTACTTC. This encodes CASSPWVAGNEQYF. J is TRBJ2-7 and V is TRBV14, with 7 bases identical to TRBD2. Per the germline V gene, CDR1 is SGHDN and CDR2 is FVKESK. The CDR3 runs to 14 residues. After removal of 4 bases from V and 5 bases from J, the junction contained 8 bases not matched to a gene.

This clonotype was seen only a few times. The chain is built from TRBV19 and TRBJ1-5; possibly TRBD1 for D (6 bases). The V end lost 6 bases, the J end lost 6 bases, and 18 bases lay between the germline ends. The CDR3 is 15 residues long. The germline V gene has CDR1 LNHDA and CDR2 SQIVND (reference sequence). CDR3 in amino acids: CASRTRTERTQPQHF. The DNA for the CDR3 is TGTGCCAGTAGGACTAGGACAGAACGGACTCAGCCCCAGCATTTT.

This clonotype was counted a few times. V and J are TRBV10-3 and TRBJ2-1, with 7 bases lining up with TRBD2. Germline CDR1 and CDR2: ENHRY and SYGVKD. The CDR3 spans 15 residues. After removal of 3 bases from V and 6 bases from J, the junction contained 8 bases not matched to a gene. The CDR3 bases are TGTGCCATCAGTGACAAGCGGGAAGTAGTCAATGAGCAGTTCTTC. Translation: CAISDKREVVNEQFF.

This clonotype was seen at least ten times. The chain is built from TRBV3-1 and TRBJ2-3, with D possibly being TRBD2 (5 bases). The CDR3 has 17 residues. V dropped 1 base and J dropped 1 base, with 15 bases sitting between them. The germline V gene has CDR1 LGHDT and CDR2 YNNKEL (reference sequence). DNA of the CDR3: TGTGCCAGCAGCCAAGTCTTCGTGGGAGCGGGCACAGATACGCAGTATTTT. This codes for CASSQVFVGAGTDTQYF.

The chain joins TRBV5-1 to TRBJ2-2; no definite D call. V shed 0 bases and J shed 3 bases, with 6 bases lying between them. CDR1 and CDR2 from the germline V gene are SGHRS and YFSETQ. The CDR3 extends over 14 amino acids. CDR3 DNA: TGCGCCAGCAGCTTGGTCGCTGACACCGGGGAGCTGTTTTTT. Residues: CASSLVADTGELFF.

This clonotype was picked up a small number of times. The J gene is TRBJ1-2, the V gene TRBV5-1, with D maybe TRBD1 (5 bases). The CDR3 totals 13 residues. The V end was cut by 2 bases, the J end by 4 bases, with 9 bases between. Germline V gene data show CDR1 as SGHRS and CDR2 as YFSETQ. For the CDR3, the DNA is TGCGCCAGCAGCTTCGACAGACTCTATGGCTACACCTTC. Its protein product is CASSFDRLYGYTF.

Many counts were recorded for this clonotype. The chain uses TRBV20-1 and TRBJ2-5; weak D call: TRBD2 (6 bases). Germline assignment: CDR1 DFQATT and CDR2 SNEGSKA (reference sequence). Trimming removed 3 bases at V and 4 bases at J, with 21 bases between. The CDR3 loop spans 16 amino acids. CDR3 amino acids: CSASGSVEERGETQYF. As DNA, the CDR3 is TGCAGTGCTAGCGGGAGTGTTGAGGAACGAGGAGAGACCCAGTACTTC.

This clonotype was observed at least ten times. The gene calls are TRBV29-1 and TRBJ2-7; D is uncertain. Per germline, CDR1 SQVTM and CDR2 ANQGSEA. The V and J ends lost 6 bases and 6 bases respectively, with 24 bases between them. This CDR3 is built from 15 residues. The CDR3 region has the DNA TGCAGCGTCCGTATGTGGTCGTCCGGATTGGGCGAGCAGTACTTC. This codes for CSVRMWSSGLGEQYF.

This clonotype occurred many times. The J gene is TRBJ2-1, the V gene TRBV5-1; D may be TRBD1 or TRBD2 (5 bases each). Germline loops: CDR1 SGHRS, CDR2 YFSETQ. V gave up 3 bases and J gave up 4 bases, with 11 bases separating them. This CDR3 is 14 amino acids long. The CDR3 loop reads CASSYGDAYNEQFF. The CDR3 nucleotides are TGCGCCAGCAGCTACGGGGACGCATACAATGAGCAGTTCTTC. Full variable domain (remainder filled in from reference TRBV5-1 and TRBJ2-1): KAGVTQTPRYLIKTRGQQVTLSCSPISGHRSVSWYQQTPGQGLQFLFEYFSETQRNKGNFPGRFSGRQFSNSRSEMNVSTLELGDSALYLCASSYGDAYNEQFFGPGTRLTVL.

Remarks on this clonotype: No conserved phenylalanine or tryptophan ends this CDR3, so it is likely a read error. This sequence joins TRBV29-1 and TRBJ1-5; no firm D call. CDR1 is SQVTM and CDR2 is ANQGSEA in the germline V gene. Deletions cut 1 base from V and 1 base from J, with 5 bases between. CDR3 length equals 13 residues. The CDR3 DNA reads as TGCAGCGTTGAAGCAGAGAGCAATCAGCCCCAGCATTCT. The encoded protein is CSVEAESNQPQHS.

This clonotype was seen only a few times. The J gene is TRBJ2-7, the V gene TRBV7-9, with D possibly being TRBD1 (6 bases). This CDR3 comprises 14 residues. Trimming pared 4 bases from V and 3 bases from J, leaving 13 bases between. From germline, CDR1 is SEHNR and CDR2 FQNEAQ (reference sequence). Here the CDR3 DNA reads TGTGCCAGCAGCTACGGGGACACCTACTACGAGCAGTACTTC. Amino acid sequence: CASSYGDTYYEQYF.

This clonotype showed up just a few times. The rearrangement uses TRBV5-1 and TRBJ2-2; D is possibly TRBD1 (6 bases). The V and J ends lost 2 bases and 3 bases respectively, with 14 bases between them. The CDR3 is 16 residues long. Germline V CDR1 and CDR2: SGHRS, YFSETQ. The CDR3 sequence: CASSFQGFSDTGELFF. The CDR3 DNA follows: TGCGCCAGCAGCTTCCAGGGGTTTAGCGACACCGGGGAGCTGTTTTTT.

A note on this clonotype: One end of the junction varies from germline; a read error may be responsible. The rearrangement joins TRBV6-2 or TRBV6-3 to TRBJ2-3; TRBD2 aligns across 12 bases. CDR1 is MNHEY and CDR2 is SVGEGT in the germline V gene. This CDR3 has 18 amino acids. This CDR3 reads CAGSSPSGRAQVADTQYF. The CDR3 bases are TGTGCCGGCAGTTCTCCTAGCGGGAGGGCCCAGGTCGCAGATACGCAGTATTTT.

This chain uses TRBV7-9 with TRBJ2-7; 10 nucleotides agree with TRBD2. The V and J ends lost 1 base and 7 bases, in that order; junction bases with no gene match: 4. The CDR3 spans 14 residues. Germline CDR1 is SEHNR and CDR2 is FQNEAQ (reference sequence). Written as DNA, the CDR3 is TGTGCCAGCAGCTTAGGTCTAGCGGGAGAAGAGCAGTACTTC. Encoded protein: CASSLGLAGEEQYF.

This clonotype occurred many times. The chain combines TRBV30 with TRBJ1-2; no reliable D call. The CDR3 is 13 amino acids. Per germline, CDR1 GTSNPN and CDR2 SVGIG (reference sequence). Trimming pared 2 bases from V and 8 bases from J, leaving 15 bases between. In DNA, the CDR3 is TGTGCCTGGAGTTTGCAGTTATCGGGAGGCTACACCTTC. It codes for CAWSLQLSGGYTF.